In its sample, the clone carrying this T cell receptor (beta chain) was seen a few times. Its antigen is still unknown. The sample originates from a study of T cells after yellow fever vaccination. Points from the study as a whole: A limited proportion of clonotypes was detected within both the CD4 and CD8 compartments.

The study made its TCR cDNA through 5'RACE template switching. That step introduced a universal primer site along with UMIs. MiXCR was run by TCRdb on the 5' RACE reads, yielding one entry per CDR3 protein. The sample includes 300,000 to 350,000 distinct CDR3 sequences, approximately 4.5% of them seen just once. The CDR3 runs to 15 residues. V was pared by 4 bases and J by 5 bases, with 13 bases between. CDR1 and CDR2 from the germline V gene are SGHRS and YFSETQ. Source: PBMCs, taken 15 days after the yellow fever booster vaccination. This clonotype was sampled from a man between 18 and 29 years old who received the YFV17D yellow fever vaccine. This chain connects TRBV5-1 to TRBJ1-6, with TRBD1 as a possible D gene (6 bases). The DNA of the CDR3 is TGCGCCAGCAGCGCGACCGGGACAAATAATTCACCCCTCCACTTT. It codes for CASSATGTNNSPLHF.